This T cell receptor beta chain was observed in a study of CD4+ T cells in melanoma. Some clones are missing from TCRdb's copy, which holds only in-frame ones; the method was immunoSEQ multiplex PCR. The repertoire holds 55,000 or so clones, 55% to 75% seen once, with approximately 5% in the top ten. Study observations and caveats: CD8+ T cell, macrophage and B cell function reportedly correlated with neoantigen-specific CD4+ T cells. Reportedly, melanoma neoantigen-specific CD4+ T cells showed varied differentiation states.

Germline CDR1 reads SQVTM; CDR2 reads ANQGSEA. The CDR3 has 13 residues. The trim removed 6 bases at V and 8 bases at J, leaving 8 bases unmatched. Notes on this clone: Antigen unknown.

What was sequenced was tumor tissue. The rearrangement links TRBV29-1 to TRBJ1-5; TRBD1 matches at 9 bases. This TCR was recovered from a human donor with melanoma. CDR3 amino acids: CSVRDRVHEPQHF. The CDR3 DNA follows: TGCAGCGTGCGGGACAGGGTGCATGAGCCCCAGCATTTT.